This TCR beta chain was found in a study of T cells in Graves' hyperthyroidism and ophthalmopathy. Study-wide results and limits: Appearing also in blood were most of the thyroid clonotypes expanded above 0.001.

Recently diagnosed hyperthyroidism of less than 2 months' duration affected patients aged 18 to 65. For the diagnoses, clinical symptoms, serum thyroxine and TRAb, thyroid ultrasound and orbital computed tomography were used. This clonotype was seen many times. What it recognizes is unknown. This CDR3 has 13 amino acids. J lost 4 bases, V lost 6 bases, and 3 bases had no gene match. RNA transcripts gave rise to amplified TCR beta CDR3 regions. The TCR CDR3 first-round RT-PCR relied on the HTBI primer set. TCRdb reprocessed the multiplex PCR reads with MiXCR, giving one entry per CDR3 protein. The sample includes over 550,000 distinct CDR3 sequences, over 15% of them seen just once.

Sample: blood. The receptor's source is a woman between 18 and 30 years old with Graves' hyperthyroidism. V is TRBV12-3 or TRBV12-4 and J is TRBJ2-5; TRBD2 matches at 9 bases. CDR3 loop: CASRVAGVETQYF. CDR3 sequence (DNA): TGTGCCAGCAGGGTAGCGGGAGTAGAGACCCAGTACTTC.